This TCR beta chain was profiled in a study of cytomegalovirus exposure and HLA in healthy donors. Study information: A subsequent analysis reported that the 110 or so validation repertoires were produced on the same platform that had also been used for the roughly 700 first-cohort repertoires. Overall study results and limits: First-cohort TCR clusters were later found to tend to co-occur in the roughly 130 validation repertoires.

Germline CDR1 and CDR2: SGDLS and YYNGEE. The length of the CDR3 is 14 residues. Trimming cost V 0 bases and J 2 bases; bases outside gene matches: 1. Comments on this clone: Its antigen is still unknown.

The method was immunoSEQ multiplex PCR; TCRdb's version includes in-frame clones alone and lacks a portion of them. The profile covers 150,000 to 200,000 clones, with about 86% appearing a single time and under 3.5% taken by the ten largest. Separate from the approximately 700-subject first cohort was the approximately 120-subject validation cohort, to which the donors belonged. This receptor was obtained from a woman under 30 in good health and CMV-seropositive. Specimen: PBMCs. J is TRBJ1-1 and V is TRBV9; the match to TRBD1 covers 7 bases. The CDR3 DNA follows: TGTGCCAGCAGCGTAGACAGGGGTAACACTGAAGCTTTCTTT. It is translated as CASSVDRGNTEAFF.